Here is one T cell receptor (beta chain) with its context. This sample is part of a study of blood T cell repertoires in COVID-19. The assay was immunoSEQ multiplex PCR, and TCRdb's table has in-frame clones only and misses some. The repertoire consists of around 250,000 clones, with approximately 82% occurring once and the leading ten covering more than 1.5%. This sequence originates from a man aged 30 to 39 who had recovered from COVID-19. Material: peripheral blood.

CDR3 amino acids: CASRAIAGRYNEQFF. The CDR3 region has the DNA TGCGCCAGCAGAGCAATAGCGGGGCGGTACAATGAGCAGTTCTTC. This chain uses TRBV4-1 with TRBJ2-1; TRBD2 matches at 8 bases. CDR1 and CDR2 from the germline V gene are MGHRA and YSYEKL. Trimming took 6 bases from V and 4 from J; bases not matched to a gene: 8. CDR3 length: 15 residues.